The present entry profiles one T cell receptor beta chain with its context. Its recognized antigen is unknown. The record has no base qualities; no much larger clone is one base away. Samples from volunteer blood donors who had recovered from COVID-19 were contributed by a second Seattle source. Whole blood was collected in K2EDTA tubes by collaborating institutions according to the institutions' own protocols. For TCRbeta analysis, collaborator samples were shipped as frozen whole blood, as isolated PBMCs, or as DNA extracted from either sample type. This sample was included in a study of blood T cell repertoires in COVID-19 (TCRdb year 2020). Notes on the research overall: Collaborator samples came from the United States, Italy and Spain and covered acute and convalescent phases of COVID-19. The prospective study material was composed of cDNA or gDNA derived from T cells, B-cell-depleted T cells, or PBMCs. Subjects who had been exposed to COVID-19, were actively infected with it, or had recovered from it provided the deeply sampled blood TCRbeta repertoires that made up the dataset. The repertoires were released in a freely available public database meant as a resource for research on the immune response to SARS-CoV-2. Samples were obtained from the ongoing ImmuneRACE study (first 160 participants) and from about 1,300 subjects provided by 6 global collaborators. Nearly every sample came with metadata listing a de-identified subject ID, COVID-19 status, age in years and sex. Where available, HLA class I and class II types were taken from metadata supplied by the sample provider and were not determined by assay-based typing.

The study at large found these results: How much clinical and demographic metadata was included differed by source and by participant, and the metadata was provided uncurated.

TCRbeta CDR3 regions were amplified from genomic DNA by means of the immunoSEQ Assay, a bias-controlled multiplex PCR. As for the authors' bioinformatics: Nucleated cell counts per sample were estimated from amplification of reference gene primers within the assay. To quantify the absolute abundance of each unique TCRbeta CDR3 rearrangement, sequence reads were collapsed and filtered. For each sample, productive Simpson clonality was calculated by taking the square root of Simpson's diversity index across productive rearrangements. Here the immuneACCESS table is served through TCRdb, limited to in-frame sequences with V and J called. Missing clones are a known gap in these copies; in checked studies unresolved V genes cover under half, and the rest lacks a known reason. The V and J calls and clone size were taken over from that table, and D and trimming were inferred from the DNA. The sample yields some 250,000 clones; around 89% were counted once. More than 0.95% of the sample lies in the top ten.

The germline V and J ends show losses of 1 base and 2 bases respectively, and no gene match explains 3 bases of the junction. CDR1 SGHTA and CDR2 FQGNSA are derived from the germline V gene. The CDR3 starts with the cysteine, ends with the phenylalanine, and has 17 residues. Of all the DNA, just the CDR3 is kept, 51 bases in frame from base 1. The chain employs TRBV7-2 and TRBJ2-3; 13 junctional bases match TRBD2. The sequenced sample was peripheral blood. This receptor was taken from a woman in her 40s who had recovered from COVID-19. The sequence in DNA is TGTGCCAGCAGCTTAGGACTAGCGGGAGGCCCCACAGATACGCAGTATTTT. It specifies CASSLGLAGGPTDTQYF. Beyond the CDR3, the reference TRBV7-2 and TRBJ2-3 genes provide the residues; the full variable domain reads: GAGVSQSPSNKVTEKGKDVELRCDPISGHTALYWYRQSLGQGLEFLIYFQGNSAPDKSGLPSDRFSAERTGGSVSTLTIQRTQQEDSAVYLCASSLGLAGGPTDTQYFGPGTRLTVL.